This record covers a single T cell receptor beta chain. The entry originates in a study of blood T cell repertoires in COVID-19. Looking at the study overall: Acute-phase and convalescent COVID-19 samples originated in the United States, Italy and Spain. T cells, B-cell-depleted T cells, or PBMCs provided the cDNA or gDNA that served as material.

Patients of the Seattle cohort, enrolled during active infection, were followed longitudinally. This CDR3 is 13 amino acids long. Germline V lookup: CDR1 MNHEY, CDR2 SVGAGI. Trimming at V came to 8 bases and at J to 8 bases, leaving 11 bases not matched to a gene. Original processing notes: Counts of nucleated cells, estimated from reference gene primer amplification, were obtained. The protocol was immunoSEQ multiplex PCR, while the TCRdb copy is restricted to in-frame clones and leaves out a portion. V, J and clone size derive from that table, while D and trimming were established from the DNA sequence. The repertoire holds 80,000 to 90,000 clones, with about 85% as singletons.

The sample comprised peripheral blood. The chain links TRBV6-5 to TRBJ1-2; 7 bases agree with TRBD1. The TCR sequence derives from a woman of 80 years or more with COVID-19, enrolled during active disease. This CDR3 reads CASPRQGKDGYTF. The CDR3, as DNA: TGTGCCAGCCCCCGACAGGGCAAAGACGGCTACACCTTC.